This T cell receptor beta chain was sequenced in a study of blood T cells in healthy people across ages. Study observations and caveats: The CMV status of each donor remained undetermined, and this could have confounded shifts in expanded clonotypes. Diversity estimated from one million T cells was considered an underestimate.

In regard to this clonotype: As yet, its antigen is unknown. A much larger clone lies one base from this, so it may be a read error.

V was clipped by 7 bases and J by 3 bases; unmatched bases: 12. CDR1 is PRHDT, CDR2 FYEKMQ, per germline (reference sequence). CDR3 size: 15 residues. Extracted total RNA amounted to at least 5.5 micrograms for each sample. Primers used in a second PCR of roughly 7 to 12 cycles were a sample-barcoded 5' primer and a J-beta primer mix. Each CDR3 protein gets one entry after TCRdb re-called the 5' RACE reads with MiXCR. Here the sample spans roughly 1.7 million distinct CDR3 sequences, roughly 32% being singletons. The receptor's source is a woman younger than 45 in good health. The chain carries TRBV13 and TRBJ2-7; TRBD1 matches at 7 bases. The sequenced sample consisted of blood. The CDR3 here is CASNPKQGMVYEQYF. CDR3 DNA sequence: TGTGCCAGCAACCCCAAACAGGGGATGGTCTACGAGCAGTACTTC.